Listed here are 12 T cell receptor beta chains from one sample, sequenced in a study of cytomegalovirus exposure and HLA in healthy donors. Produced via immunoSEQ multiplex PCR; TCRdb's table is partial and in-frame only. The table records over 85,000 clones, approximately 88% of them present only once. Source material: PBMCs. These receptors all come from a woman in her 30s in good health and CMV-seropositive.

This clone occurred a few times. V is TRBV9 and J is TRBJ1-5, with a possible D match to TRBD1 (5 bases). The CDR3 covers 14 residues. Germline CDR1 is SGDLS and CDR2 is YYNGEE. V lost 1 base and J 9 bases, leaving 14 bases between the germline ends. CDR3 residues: CASSVSDSPWPQHF. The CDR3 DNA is TGTGCCAGCAGCGTAAGTGACAGTCCATGGCCCCAGCATTTT.

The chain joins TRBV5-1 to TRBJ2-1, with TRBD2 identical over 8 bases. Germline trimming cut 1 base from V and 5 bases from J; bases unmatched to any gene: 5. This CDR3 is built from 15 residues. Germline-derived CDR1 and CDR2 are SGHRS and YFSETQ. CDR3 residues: CASSLQPAGDNEQFF. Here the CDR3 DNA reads TGCGCCAGCAGCTTGCAGCCAGCGGGAGACAATGAGCAGTTCTTC. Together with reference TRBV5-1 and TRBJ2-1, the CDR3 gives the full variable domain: KAGVTQTPRYLIKTRGQQVTLSCSPISGHRSVSWYQQTPGQGLQFLFEYFSETQRNKGNFPGRFSGRQFSNSRSEMNVSTLELGDSALYLCASSLQPAGDNEQFFGPGTRLTVL.

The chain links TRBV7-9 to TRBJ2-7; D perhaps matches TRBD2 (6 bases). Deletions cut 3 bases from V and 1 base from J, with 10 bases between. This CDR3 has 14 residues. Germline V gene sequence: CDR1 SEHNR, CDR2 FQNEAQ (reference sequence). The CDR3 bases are TGTGCCAGCAGCTTCTCGGGACTTTCCTACGAGCAGTACTTC. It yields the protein CASSFSGLSYEQYF.

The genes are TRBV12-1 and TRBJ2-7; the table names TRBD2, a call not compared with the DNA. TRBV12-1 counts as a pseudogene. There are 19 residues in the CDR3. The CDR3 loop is CASSPGGSGDPPRSYEQYF. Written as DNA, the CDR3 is TGTGCCAGCAGCCCCGGGGGGTCAGGGGACCCGCCCCGCTCCTACGAGCAGTACTTC.

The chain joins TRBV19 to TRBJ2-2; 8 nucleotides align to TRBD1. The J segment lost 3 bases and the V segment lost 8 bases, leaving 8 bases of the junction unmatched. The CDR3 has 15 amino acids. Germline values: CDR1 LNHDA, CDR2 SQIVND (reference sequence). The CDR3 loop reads CASRVRGLDTGELFF. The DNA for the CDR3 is TGTGCCAGTCGCGTCAGGGGGCTTGACACCGGGGAGCTGTTTTTT.

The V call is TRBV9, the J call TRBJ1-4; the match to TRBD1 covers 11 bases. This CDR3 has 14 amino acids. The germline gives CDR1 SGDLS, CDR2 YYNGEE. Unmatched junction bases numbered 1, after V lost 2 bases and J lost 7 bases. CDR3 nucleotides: TGTGCCAGCAGCGTCGGACAGGGGGCTGAAAAACTGTTTTTT. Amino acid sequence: CASSVGQGAEKLFF.

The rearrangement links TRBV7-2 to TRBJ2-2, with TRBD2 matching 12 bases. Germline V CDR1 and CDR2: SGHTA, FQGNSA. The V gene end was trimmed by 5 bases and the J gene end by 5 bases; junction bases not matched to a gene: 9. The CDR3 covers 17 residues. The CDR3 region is CASSPPGLAGGTGELFF. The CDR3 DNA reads TGTGCCAGCAGCCCTCCGGGACTAGCGGGCGGAACCGGGGAGCTGTTTTTT.

The CDR3 coding sequence is TGTGCCAGCAGCAAAGTAAGAGAAAGGGGAAATGAGCAGTTCTTC. It codes for CASSKVRERGNEQFF. The V call is TRBV21-1, the J call TRBJ2-1; the listed D gene, TRBD1, was not tested against the DNA. TRBV21-1 is tagged as a pseudogene. The CDR3 has 15 amino acids.

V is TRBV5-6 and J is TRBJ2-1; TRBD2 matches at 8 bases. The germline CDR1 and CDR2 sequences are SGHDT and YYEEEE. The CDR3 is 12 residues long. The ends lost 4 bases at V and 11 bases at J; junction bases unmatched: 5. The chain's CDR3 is CASSLSGTKQFF. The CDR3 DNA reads TGTGCCAGCAGCCTTAGCGGGACGAAGCAGTTCTTC.

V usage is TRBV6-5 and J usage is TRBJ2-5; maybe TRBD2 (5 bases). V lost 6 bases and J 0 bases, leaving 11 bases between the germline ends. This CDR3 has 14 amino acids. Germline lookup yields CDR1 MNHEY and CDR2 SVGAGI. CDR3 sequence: CASRPPGYQETQYF. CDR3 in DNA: TGTGCCAGCAGGCCTCCGGGGTACCAAGAGACCCAGTACTTC.

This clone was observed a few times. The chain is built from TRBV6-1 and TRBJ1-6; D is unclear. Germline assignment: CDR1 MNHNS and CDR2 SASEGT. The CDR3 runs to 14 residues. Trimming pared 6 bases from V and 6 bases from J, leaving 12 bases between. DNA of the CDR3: TGTGCCAGCAGCCACGTAGAGCGTAATTCACCCCTCCACTTT. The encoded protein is CASSHVERNSPLHF.

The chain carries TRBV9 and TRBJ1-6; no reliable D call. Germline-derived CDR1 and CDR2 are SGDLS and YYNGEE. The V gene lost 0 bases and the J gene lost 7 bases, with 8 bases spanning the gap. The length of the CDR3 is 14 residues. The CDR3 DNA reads TGTGCCAGCAGCGTAGGCGATACGAATTCACCCCTCCACTTT. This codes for CASSVGDTNSPLHF.